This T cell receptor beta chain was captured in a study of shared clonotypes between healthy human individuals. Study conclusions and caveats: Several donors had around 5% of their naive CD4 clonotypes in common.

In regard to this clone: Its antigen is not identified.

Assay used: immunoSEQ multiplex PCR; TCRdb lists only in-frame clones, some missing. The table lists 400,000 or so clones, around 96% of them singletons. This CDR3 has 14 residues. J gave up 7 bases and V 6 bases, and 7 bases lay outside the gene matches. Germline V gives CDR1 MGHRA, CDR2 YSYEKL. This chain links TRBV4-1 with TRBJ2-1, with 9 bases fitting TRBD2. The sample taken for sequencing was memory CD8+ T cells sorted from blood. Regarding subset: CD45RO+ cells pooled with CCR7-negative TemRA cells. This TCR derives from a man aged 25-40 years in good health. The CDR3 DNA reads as TGCGCCAGCAGACATAGGACTAGCGAGAATGAGCAGTTCTTC. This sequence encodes CASRHRTSENEQFF.